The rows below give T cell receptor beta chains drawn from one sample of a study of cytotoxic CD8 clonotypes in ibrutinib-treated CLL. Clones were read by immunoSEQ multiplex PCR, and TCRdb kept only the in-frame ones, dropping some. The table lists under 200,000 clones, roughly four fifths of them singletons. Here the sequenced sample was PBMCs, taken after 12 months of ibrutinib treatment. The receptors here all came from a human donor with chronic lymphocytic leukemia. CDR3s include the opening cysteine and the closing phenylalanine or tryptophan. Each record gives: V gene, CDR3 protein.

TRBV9,CASSVEVGLSYEQYF
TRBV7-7,CASSSYEQYF
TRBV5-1,CASSLVSGGTDTQYF
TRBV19,CASSMGGWNTEAFF
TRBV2,CASTEAGANTGELFF
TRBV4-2,CASSQDAAVSYEQYF
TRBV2,CASWRGAGGELFF
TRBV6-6,CASSYGTNGGTDTQYF
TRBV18,CASSPRDFQETQYF
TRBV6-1,CASSERGYPPLHF
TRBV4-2,CASSQDWRQGATDTQYF
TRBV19,CASSQLSGFGGQPQHF
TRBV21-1,CASSKRDVPMNTEAFF
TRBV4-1,CASSGQLRYNEQFF
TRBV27,CASSFRGEQYF
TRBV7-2,CASSSPQGGKTEAFF
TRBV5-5,CASSLGRYTDTQYF
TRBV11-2,CASSAPGYTGELFF
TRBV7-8,CASSLTLQPQHF
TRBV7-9,CASSLALGRDGYTF
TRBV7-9,CASSLRGPIEKLFF
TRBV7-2,CASSLEAWNQPQHF
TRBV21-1,CASSTRTNSPLHF
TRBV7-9,CASAGQGNTEAFF
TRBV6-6,CASSHTGNTEAFF
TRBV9,CASSPAGGVNEQFF
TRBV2,CASSERGGRAPGYTF
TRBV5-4,CASSSSSYTGNTIYF
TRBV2,CASSLLNEQFF
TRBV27,CASSLFGAGEKSYGYTF
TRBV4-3,CASSQERGWAGSGTNYGYTF
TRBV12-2,CASRLADKLVQGESSYEQYF
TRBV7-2,CASSPGTFGYEQYF
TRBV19,CASNRAGNTEAFF
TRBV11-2,CASSLDLWAANEQFF
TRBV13,CASSLTGLHTGELFF
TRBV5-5,CASGLTSGGSYEQYF
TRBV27,CASSLRGTANYGYTF
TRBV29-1,CSVVSGTFAYNEQFF
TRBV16,CASSQSRSGNTIYF
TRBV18,CASSPDRGEAFF
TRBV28,CASSLNPGQGVNEQFF
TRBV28,CASSPHGGSTDTQYF
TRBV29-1,CSVAQTGDTQYF
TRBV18,CASERRVAAVRDTQYF
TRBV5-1,CASSLLGQGAGETQYF
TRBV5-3,CARSLVEIPGTGLNGAEAFF
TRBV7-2,CASSRTSGRAYEQYF
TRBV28,CASSGGQPNYGYTF
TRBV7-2,CASSPAGTGVAGRETQYF
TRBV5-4,CASSLVGASTDTQYF
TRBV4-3,CASSQEGGSGAGETQYF
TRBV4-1,CASSPFALQSHYGYTF
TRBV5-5,CASSLAPGKGNTIYF
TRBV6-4,CASSEQGSGFAEAFF